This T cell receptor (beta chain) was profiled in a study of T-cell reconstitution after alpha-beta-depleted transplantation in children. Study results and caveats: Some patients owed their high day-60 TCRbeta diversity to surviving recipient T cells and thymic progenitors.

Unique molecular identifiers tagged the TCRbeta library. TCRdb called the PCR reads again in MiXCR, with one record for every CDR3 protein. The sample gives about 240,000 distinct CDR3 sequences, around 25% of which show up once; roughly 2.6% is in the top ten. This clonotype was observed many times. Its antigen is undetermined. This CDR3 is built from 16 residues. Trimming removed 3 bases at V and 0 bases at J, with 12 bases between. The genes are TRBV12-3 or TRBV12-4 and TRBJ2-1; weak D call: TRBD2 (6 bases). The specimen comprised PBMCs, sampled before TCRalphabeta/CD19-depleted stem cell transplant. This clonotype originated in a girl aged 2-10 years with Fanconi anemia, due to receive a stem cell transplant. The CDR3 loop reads CASSLVFGSSYNEQFF. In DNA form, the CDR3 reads TGTGCCAGCAGTTTGGTTTTCGGGAGCTCCTACAATGAGCAGTTCTTC.